The 19 T cell receptor beta chains in this list originate from one sample, sequenced in a study of T cells in Graves' hyperthyroidism and ophthalmopathy. The CDR3 regions of TCR beta were amplified from RNA transcripts. With the HTBI primer set, the TCR CDR3 went through a first round of RT-PCR. TCRdb called the multiplex PCR reads again in MiXCR, with one record for every CDR3 protein. This sample has hundreds of thousands of distinct CDR3 sequences, with approximately 25% found just once. The sample consisted of blood. The receptors were sampled from a woman aged 25 to 39 with Graves' ophthalmopathy.

This clonotype was counted ten times or more. The V gene is TRBV6-2 or TRBV6-3, the J gene TRBJ1-1; possibly TRBD1 for D (6 bases). The V and J ends lost 7 bases and 5 bases respectively, with 17 bases between them. This CDR3 is 14 amino acids long. CDR1 is MNHEY and CDR2 is SVGEGT in the germline V gene. CDR3 region: CASTPSGARTEAFF. The DNA for the CDR3 is TGTGCCAGCACCCCATCGGGGGCGCGGACTGAAGCTTTCTTT.

At least ten counts were recorded for this clonotype. J is TRBJ1-1 and V is TRBV12-3 or TRBV12-4; a possible D gene is TRBD1 (6 bases). The CDR3 has 13 residues. Deletions cut 10 bases from V and 3 bases from J, with 15 bases between. CDR3 residues: CANSGGADTEAFF. CDR3 nucleotides: TGTGCCAACAGCGGGGGCGCGGACACTGAAGCTTTCTTT.

The chain uses TRBV14 and TRBJ1-2; 10 nucleotides line up with TRBD1. The germline CDR1 and CDR2 sequences are SGHDN and FVKESK. With V trimmed by 2 bases and J by 4 bases, 16 bases remained unmatched. The CDR3 runs 19 residues. The CDR3: CASSQNGGVGGDRGYGYTF. CDR3 DNA: TGTGCCAGCAGCCAAAATGGAGGGGTCGGCGGGGACAGGGGCTATGGCTACACCTTC.

This clonotype was observed many times. This chain connects TRBV6-5 to TRBJ1-2; no clear D. From germline, CDR1 is MNHEY and CDR2 SVGAGI. CDR3 length: 14 residues. V was cut by 4 bases and J by 4 bases, with 13 bases left in between. CDR3 residues: CASSSLDGVYGYTF. In DNA form, the CDR3 reads TGTGCCAGCAGTTCCTTAGACGGCGTCTATGGCTACACCTTC.

This clonotype was seen at least ten times. This sequence joins TRBV7-9 and TRBJ2-2; D is perhaps TRBD1 or TRBD2 (5 bases each). The germline V gene has CDR1 SEHNR and CDR2 FQNEAQ (reference sequence). Trimming left V 4 bases short and J 0 bases short, with 15 bases between. CDR3 length: 17 residues. This chain's CDR3 is CASSSLPGTTNTGELFF. In DNA form, the CDR3 reads TGTGCCAGCAGCTCCCTGCCTGGGACCACGAACACCGGGGAGCTGTTTTTT.

This clonotype occurred many times. The chain recombines TRBV6-5 with TRBJ2-7; tentatively, D is TRBD1 (6 bases). CDR1 and CDR2 from the germline V gene are MNHEY and SVGAGI. This CDR3 is 15 amino acids long. The V end lost 8 bases, the J end lost 2 bases, and 19 bases lay between the germline ends. CDR3 sequence reads: CASYGPGHGPYEQYF. The CDR3 DNA reads as TGTGCCAGCTACGGTCCGGGACACGGTCCCTACGAGCAGTACTTC.

This clonotype was observed at least ten times. V gene TRBV20-1 combines with J gene TRBJ1-3; 7 positions agree with TRBD1. V dropped 2 bases and J dropped 4; count of bases not matched to a gene: 11. This CDR3 has 16 residues. Germline CDR1 and CDR2: DFQATT and SNEGSKA (reference sequence). For the CDR3, the DNA is TGCAGTGCTAGAATTATTCGAGGGGGCTCGGGAAACACCATATATTTT. Translation: CSARIIRGGSGNTIYF.

As concerns this clonotype: A read error may explain this, as a much larger clone is one base away. The genes are TRBV19 and TRBJ2-7; either TRBD1 or TRBD2 may fit D (5 bases each). The germline V gene encodes CDR1 LNHDA and CDR2 SQIVND (reference sequence). With 5 bases removed from V and 0 bases from J, the gap between germline ends came to 17 bases. This CDR3 has 16 amino acids. The CDR3 region is CASSGARDGNSYEQYF. The DNA for the CDR3 is TGTGCCAGTAGTGGTGCCCGGGACGGGAACTCCTACGAGCAGTACTTC.

The chain uses TRBV18 and TRBJ1-5, with D possibly being TRBD1 (6 bases). The V end lost 4 bases, the J end lost 3 bases, and 10 bases lay between the germline ends. Germline V gene data show CDR1 as KGHSH and CDR2 as LQKENI. The CDR3 sequence is 14 residues long. The CDR3 region is CASSLQGTNQPQHF. CDR3 nucleotide sequence: TGTGCCAGCTCACTACAGGGTACCAATCAGCCCCAGCATTTT. The variable domain in full, completed from reference TRBV18 and TRBJ1-5, reads NAGVMQNPRHLVRRRGQEARLRCSPMKGHSHVYWYRQLPEEGLKFMVYLQKENIIDESGMPKERFSAEFPKEGPSILRIQQVVRGDSAAYFCASSLQGTNQPQHFGDGTRLSIL.

This clonotype has ten or more counts. The V gene is TRBV27, the J gene TRBJ2-6; a weak D match, TRBD2 (6 bases). This CDR3 contains 16 residues. V lost 7 bases to trimming and J lost 4 bases, with 17 bases between them. Germline CDR1 and CDR2: MNHEY and SMNVEV (reference sequence). In DNA, the CDR3 is TGTGCCAGCAAAGAGCGGGCAACCTCGGGGGCCAACGTCCTGACTTTC. This codes for CASKERATSGANVLTF.

This clonotype was picked up many times. Since a much larger clone is just one base distant, this may be a read error. V gene TRBV6-5 combines with J gene TRBJ2-7; 7 nucleotides align to TRBD1. This CDR3 has 14 amino acids. Germline V gene data show CDR1 as MNHEY and CDR2 as SVGAGI. CDR3 protein: CASSYGQVLYEQHF. As DNA, the CDR3 is TGTGCCAGCAGTTACGGACAGGTGCTGTACGAGCAGCACTTC.

This clonotype has a count of ten or more. V is TRBV2 and J is TRBJ2-2, with D uncertain. CDR3 length: 13 residues. Trimming took 3 bases from V and 7 from J, leaving 9 bases between them. In germline, CDR1 is SNHLY, CDR2 FYNNEI. The CDR3, as DNA: TGTGCCAGCAGTGACGTATTCATCGGGGAGCTGTTTTTT. Translated, it gives CASSDVFIGELFF. The whole variable domain, filled in from reference TRBV2 and TRBJ2-2, reads EPEVTQTPSHQVTQMGQEVILRCVPISNHLYFYWYRQILGQKVEFLVSFYNNEISEKSEIFDDQFSVERPDGSNFTLKIRSTKLEDSAMYFCASSDVFIGELFFGEGSRLTVL.

This clonotype was found many times. The V and J genes are TRBV19 and TRBJ2-7; perhaps TRBD1 as D (5 bases). The CDR3 is made up of 14 amino acids. CDR1 is LNHDA and CDR2 is SQIVND in the germline V gene (reference sequence). V was shortened by 3 bases and J by 0 bases, with 9 bases between the two germline ends. CDR3 nucleotide sequence: TGTGCCAGTAGTATCCAGACAGACTCCTACGAGCAGTACTTC. It is translated as CASSIQTDSYEQYF. Filled out from reference TRBV19 and TRBJ2-7, the complete variable domain reads DGGITQSPKYLFRKEGQNVTLSCEQNLNHDAMYWYRQDPGQGLRLIYYSQIVNDFQKGDIAEGYSVSREKKESFPLTVTSAQKNPTAFYLCASSIQTDSYEQYFGPGTRLTVT.

This clonotype was seen repeatedly, ten times or more. The V call is TRBV6-1, the J call TRBJ1-5; D remains unclear. Germline V gene sequence: CDR1 MNHNS, CDR2 SASEGT. The CDR3 has 13 amino acids. Trimming pared 2 bases from V and 4 bases from J, leaving 6 bases between. The CDR3, as DNA: TGTGCCAGCAGTGAATCCGGGAATCAGCCCCAGCATTTT. Protein product: CASSESGNQPQHF.

The J gene is TRBJ1-1, the V gene TRBV7-9; D gene uncertain. The CDR3 runs to 12 residues. V was shortened by 7 bases and J by 4 bases, with 10 bases between the two germline ends. The germline CDR1 and CDR2 sequences are SEHNR and FQNEAQ (reference sequence). The CDR3 is CASNLGFTEAFF. CDR3 DNA sequence: TGTGCCAGCAACCTAGGGTTCACTGAAGCTTTCTTT.

This clonotype was seen repeatedly, ten times or more. The chain combines TRBV11-1 with TRBJ1-2; 7 bases align to TRBD1. The CDR3 extends over 16 amino acids. CDR1 is SGHAT, CDR2 FQDESV, per germline (reference sequence). With V trimmed by 3 bases and J by 3 bases, 10 bases remained unmatched. The CDR3 bases are TGTGCCAGCAGCTTTTTAGACAGGGCAAAGGACTATGGCTACACCTTC. Encoded protein: CASSFLDRAKDYGYTF.

In its sample, this clonotype was seen many times. The V gene is TRBV29-1, the J gene TRBJ1-2; no reliable D call. The CDR3 spans 13 residues. V lost 3 bases, J lost 4 bases, and 12 bases lay in between. The germline V gene encodes CDR1 SQVTM and CDR2 ANQGSEA. The CDR3 loop reads CSVDSGRSYGYTF. CDR3 coding DNA: TGCAGCGTTGATAGTGGACGGAGCTATGGCTACACCTTC. The full variable domain, in which reference TRBV29-1 and TRBJ1-2 provide the parts outside the CDR3, is SAVISQKPSRDICQRGTSLTIQCQVDSQVTMMFWYRQQPGQSLTLIATANQGSEATYESGFVIDKFPISRPNLTFSTLTVSNMSPEDSSIYLCSVDSGRSYGYTFGSGTRLTVV.

This clonotype has just a few counts. CDR3 sequence: CSARPTGGNIQYF. The CDR3, as DNA: TGCAGTGCTAGGCCTACAGGGGGCAACATTCAGTACTTC. The genes are TRBV20-1 and TRBJ2-4, with 9 bases identical to TRBD1. Germline lookup yields CDR1 DFQATT and CDR2 SNEGSKA (reference sequence). Trimming at V came to 3 bases and at J to 7 bases, leaving 4 bases not matched to a gene. This CDR3 spans 13 amino acids.

Many counts were recorded for this clonotype. The J gene is TRBJ2-7, the V gene TRBV28; no clear D gene. Per germline, CDR1 MDHEN and CDR2 SYDVKM. The CDR3 length is 14 residues. The ends were cut back, 5 bases at V and 0 bases at J, with 11 bases in the middle. The CDR3 DNA reads as TGTGCCAGCAGTACCCGAAAAAGCTCCTACGAGCAGTACTTC. Its protein is CASSTRKSSYEQYF.